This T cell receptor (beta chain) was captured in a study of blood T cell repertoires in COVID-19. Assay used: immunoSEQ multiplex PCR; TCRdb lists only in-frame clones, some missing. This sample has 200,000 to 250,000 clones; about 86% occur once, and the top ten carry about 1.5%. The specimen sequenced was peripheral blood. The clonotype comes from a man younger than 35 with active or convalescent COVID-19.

CDR3 in amino acids: CASRPGQGYEQYF. CDR3 nucleotide sequence: TGTGCCAGCAGGCCGGGACAGGGGTACGAGCAGTACTTC. The chain joins TRBV2 to TRBJ2-7; TRBD1 matches at 10 bases. Germline-derived CDR1 and CDR2 are SNHLY and FYNNEI. Trimming took 6 bases from V and 4 from J; bases not matched to a gene: 3. This CDR3 spans 13 amino acids.